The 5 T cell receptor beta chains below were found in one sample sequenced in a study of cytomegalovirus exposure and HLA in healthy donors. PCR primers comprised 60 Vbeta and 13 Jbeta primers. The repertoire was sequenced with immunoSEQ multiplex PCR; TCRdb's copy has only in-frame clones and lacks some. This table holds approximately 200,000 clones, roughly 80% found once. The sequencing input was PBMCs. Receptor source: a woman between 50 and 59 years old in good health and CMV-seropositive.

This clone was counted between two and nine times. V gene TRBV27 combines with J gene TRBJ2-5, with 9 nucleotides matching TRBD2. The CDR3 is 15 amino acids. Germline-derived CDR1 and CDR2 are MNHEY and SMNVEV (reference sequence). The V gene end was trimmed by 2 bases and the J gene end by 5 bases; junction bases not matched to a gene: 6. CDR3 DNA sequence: TGTGCCAGCAGTTTACTAGCGGGATCTGAGGAGACCCAGTACTTC. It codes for CASSLLAGSEETQYF.

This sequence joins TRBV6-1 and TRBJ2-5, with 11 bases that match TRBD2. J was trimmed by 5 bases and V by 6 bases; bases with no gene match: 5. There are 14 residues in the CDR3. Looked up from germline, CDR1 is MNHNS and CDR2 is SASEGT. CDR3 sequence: CASRLAGAGETQYF. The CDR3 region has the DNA TGTGCCAGCAGACTAGCGGGAGCGGGCGAGACCCAGTACTTC.

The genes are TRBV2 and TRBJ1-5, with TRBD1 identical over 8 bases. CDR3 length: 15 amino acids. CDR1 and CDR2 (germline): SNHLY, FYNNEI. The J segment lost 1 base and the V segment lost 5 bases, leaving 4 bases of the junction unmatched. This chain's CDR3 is CASSLQGGSNQPQHF. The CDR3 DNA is TGTGCCAGCAGTCTACAGGGGGGGAGCAATCAGCCCCAGCATTTT.

The chain's CDR3 is CASRQGTGGGYTF. The CDR3 DNA sequence: TGTGCCAGCAGGCAAGGGACAGGGGGTGGCTACACCTTC. The genes are TRBV2 and TRBJ1-2; 11 nucleotides align to TRBD1. V was clipped by 6 bases and J by 7 bases; unmatched bases: 4. CDR1 SNHLY and CDR2 FYNNEI come from the germline V gene. The CDR3 has 13 amino acids. The entire variable domain, with the rest obtained from reference TRBV2 and TRBJ1-2, is as follows: EPEVTQTPSHQVTQMGQEVILRCVPISNHLYFYWYRQILGQKVEFLVSFYNNEISEKSEIFDDQFSVERPDGSNFTLKIRSTKLEDSAMYFCASRQGTGGGYTFGSGTRLTVV.

The CDR3 sequence: CASSGSGRSTDTQYF. In nucleotides, the CDR3 is TGTGCCAGCAGTGGGAGCGGGAGGAGCACAGATACGCAGTATTTT. The chain couples TRBV7-3 to TRBJ2-3; 9 bases agree with TRBD2. CDR3 length: 15 residues. The germline V gene encodes CDR1 SGHTA and CDR2 FQGTGA. J was trimmed by 0 bases and V by 6 bases; bases with no gene match: 4.